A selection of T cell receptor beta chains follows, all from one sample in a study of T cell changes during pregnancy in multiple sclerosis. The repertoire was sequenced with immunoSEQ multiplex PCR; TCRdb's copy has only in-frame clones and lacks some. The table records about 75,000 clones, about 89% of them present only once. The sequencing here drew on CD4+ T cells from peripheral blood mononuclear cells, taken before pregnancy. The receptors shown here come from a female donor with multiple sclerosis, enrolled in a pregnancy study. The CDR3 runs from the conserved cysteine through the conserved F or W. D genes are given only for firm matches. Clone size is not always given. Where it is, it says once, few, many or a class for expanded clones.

cdr3_nt: TGCGCCAGCAGCCAAGATGCCACATTCACTGAAGCTTTCTTT
cdr3_aa: CASSQDATFTEAFF
v_call: TRBV4-1
d_call: NA
j_call: TRBJ1-1
clone_size: once

cdr3_nt: TGTGCCAGCAGCTTGGAGGGACAGGTGTCCTACGAGCAGTACTTC
cdr3_aa: CASSLEGQVSYEQYF
v_call: TRBV5-4
d_call: TRBD1
j_call: TRBJ2-7
clone_size: NA

cdr3_nt: TGTGCCAGCAGCCTCGGACTAGCGGGGTCTCGTCGGGACACCGGGGAGCTGTTTTTT
cdr3_aa: CASSLGLAGSRRDTGELFF
v_call: TRBV7-3
d_call: TRBD2
j_call: TRBJ2-2
clone_size: NA

cdr3_nt: TGTGCCAGCAGCCGGACTAGCGGCCAAGAGACCCAGTACTTC
cdr3_aa: CASSRTSGQETQYF
v_call: TRBV5-4
d_call: TRBD2
j_call: TRBJ2-5
clone_size: NA

cdr3_nt: TGTGCCAGCAGCTTAGGACAGGACTATGGCTACACCTTC
cdr3_aa: CASSLGQDYGYTF
v_call: TRBV11-2
d_call: NA
j_call: TRBJ1-2
clone_size: NA

cdr3_nt: TGTGCCAGAAGGGACAGTGAAGACTATGGCTACACCTTC
cdr3_aa: CARRDSEDYGYTF
v_call: TRBV2
d_call: TRBD1
j_call: TRBJ1-2
clone_size: NA

cdr3_nt: TGTGCCAGCAGTTACCGGACAGGGCCACATACGCAGTATTTT
cdr3_aa: CASSYRTGPHTQYF
v_call: TRBV28
d_call: TRBD1
j_call: TRBJ2-3
clone_size: NA

cdr3_nt: TGTGCCAGCAGCTTACTGACAGGGGTATTGAATTCACCCCTCCACTTT
cdr3_aa: CASSLLTGVLNSPLHF
v_call: TRBV7-2
d_call: TRBD1
j_call: TRBJ1-6
clone_size: NA

cdr3_nt: TGTGCCAGCAGCTGGGCCCACAACACTGAAGCTTTCTTT
cdr3_aa: CASSWAHNTEAFF
v_call: TRBV5-4
d_call: NA
j_call: TRBJ1-1
clone_size: few

cdr3_nt: TGTGCCAGCAGCTTAGCTTCGGGGAACGCTGGCTACACCTTC
cdr3_aa: CASSLASGNAGYTF
v_call: TRBV7-9
d_call: NA
j_call: TRBJ1-2
clone_size: NA

cdr3_nt: TGTGCCAGCAGCTCACGGGACAAAGAGACCCAGTACTTC
cdr3_aa: CASSSRDKETQYF
v_call: TRBV7-9
d_call: NA
j_call: TRBJ2-5
clone_size: NA

cdr3_nt: TGTGCCAGCAGTTTTGGGAGGGGCAACACTGAAGCTTTCTTT
cdr3_aa: CASSFGRGNTEAFF
v_call: TRBV25-1
d_call: NA
j_call: TRBJ1-1
clone_size: NA

cdr3_nt: TGCGCCAGCAGCCAAAGGCCCGAGACAGGGACCTCCTTAGCCAAAAACATTCAGTACTTC
cdr3_aa: CASSQRPETGTSLAKNIQYF
v_call: TRBV4-1
d_call: TRBD1
j_call: TRBJ2-4
clone_size: NA

cdr3_nt: TGCGCCAGCAGAGATACAGGGGCCCCCCCCTACGAGCAGTACTTC
cdr3_aa: CASRDTGAPPYEQYF
v_call: TRBV5-1
d_call: TRBD1
j_call: TRBJ2-7
clone_size: NA

cdr3_nt: TGTGCCAGCAGCAACGGACTAGCGGGGGGGAATACGCAGTATTTT
cdr3_aa: CASSNGLAGGNTQYF
v_call: TRBV5-6
d_call: TRBD2
j_call: TRBJ2-3
clone_size: NA

cdr3_nt: TGTGCCTGGGGGGTCTTCCGTACAGGGTCTTACGAGCAGTACTTC
cdr3_aa: CAWGVFRTGSYEQYF
v_call: TRBV30
d_call: NA
j_call: TRBJ2-7
clone_size: once

cdr3_nt: TGTGCCAGCAGTTTAAAATTATCCCTCACAGGGAACTCCTACGAGCAGTACTTC
cdr3_aa: CASSLKLSLTGNSYEQYF
v_call: TRBV27
d_call: NA
j_call: TRBJ2-7
clone_size: NA

cdr3_nt: TGTGCCAGCAGCGTCCAGGGGGTAACAGATACGCAGTATTTT
cdr3_aa: CASSVQGVTDTQYF
v_call: TRBV9
d_call: TRBD1
j_call: TRBJ2-3
clone_size: NA

cdr3_nt: TGTGCCAGTGGGACGACAGGGGTCACCGGGGAGCTGTTTTTT
cdr3_aa: CASGTTGVTGELFF
v_call: TRBV19
d_call: TRBD1
j_call: TRBJ2-2
clone_size: NA

cdr3_nt: TGCGCCAGCAGCCCCGAGGGACACTACACAGATACGCAGTATTTT
cdr3_aa: CASSPEGHYTDTQYF
v_call: TRBV5-1
d_call: NA
j_call: TRBJ2-3
clone_size: NA

cdr3_nt: TGTGCCTGGAGGGAGACAGGGTCCGGCTATGGCTACACCTTC
cdr3_aa: CAWRETGSGYGYTF
v_call: TRBV30
d_call: TRBD1
j_call: TRBJ1-2
clone_size: NA

cdr3_nt: TGTGCCAGCAGCTTACAGGCTAGCGGGGGGTTGGAGACCCAGTACTTC
cdr3_aa: CASSLQASGGLETQYF
v_call: TRBV7-2
d_call: TRBD2
j_call: TRBJ2-5
clone_size: NA

cdr3_nt: TGTGCCAGCAGCTTGGGGACTAGCGGACGCAATGAGCAGTTCTTC
cdr3_aa: CASSLGTSGRNEQFF
v_call: TRBV7-9
d_call: TRBD2
j_call: TRBJ2-1
clone_size: NA

cdr3_nt: TGTGCCAGCTCACCCAGGACAGACAATAACTATGGCTACACCTTC
cdr3_aa: CASSPRTDNNYGYTF
v_call: TRBV18
d_call: NA
j_call: TRBJ1-2
clone_size: NA